Sequencing of this T cell receptor beta chain was carried out in a study of PD-1 blockade in classical Hodgkin lymphoma. Overall study findings and caveats: Initiation of nivolumab under 1 year after ASCT led to exclusion of patients. It was reported that newly diagnosed patients had less baseline TCR diversity than healthy donors. There was a significant rise in CD4+ TCR diversity by C4D1, with no such rise for CD8+.

Only in-frame clones appear in the TCRdb table, and some are missing; sequencing was by immunoSEQ multiplex PCR. The sample has 40,000 to 55,000 clones, about three quarters seen once. As to time point: cycle 4 day 1 (C4D1), after less than seven weeks of nivolumab. Patients all relapsed after autologous stem cell transplantation, and there was variation in brentuximab vedotin exposure. Reported best responses ranged across complete response, partial response or progressive disease. A remark on this clone: Its antigen is not identified.

Specimen: peripheral blood mononuclear cells (PBMCs), collected before the fourth cycle of nivolumab. This receptor was identified in a human donor with classical Hodgkin lymphoma.

The CDR3 spells CASSQEIAQRETQYF. The CDR3 DNA sequence: TGCGCCAGCAGCCAAGAAATAGCACAGAGAGAGACCCAGTACTTC. The chain recombines TRBV4-3 with TRBJ2-5; unclear D gene. V lost 0 bases to trimming and J lost 4 bases, with 12 bases between them. The length of the CDR3 is 15 residues. Germline V gives CDR1 LGHNA, CDR2 YSLEER.